The 3 T cell receptor beta chains below were found in one sample sequenced in a study of T cells after yellow fever vaccination. TCRdb redid the calling of the 5' RACE reads with MiXCR, one entry per CDR3 protein. Of 620,000 or so distinct CDR3 sequences in the sample, approximately 13% were seen once. The sample consisted of PBMCs, taken on the day of the yellow fever booster vaccination. All receptors come from a man aged 25 to 40 who received the YFV17D yellow fever vaccine.

This chain connects TRBV29-1 to TRBJ2-1; D may be TRBD2 (6 bases). From germline, CDR1 is SQVTM and CDR2 ANQGSEA. The CDR3 consists of 13 residues. The chain's CDR3 is CSALPPAGFEQFF. DNA of the CDR3: TGCAGTGCTCTCCCACCCGCGGGGTTTGAGCAGTTCTTC.

V is TRBV20-1 and J is TRBJ1-2; D not certain. V lost 5 bases, J lost 0 bases, and 13 bases lay in between. In germline, CDR1 is DFQATT, CDR2 SNEGSKA (reference sequence). The CDR3 extends over 14 amino acids. The CDR3 here is CSAETTDTNYGYTF. The CDR3 nucleotides read TGCAGTGCTGAGACCACAGATACTAACTATGGCTACACCTTC.

The chain recombines TRBV7-6 with TRBJ1-1, with unresolved D. The CDR3 is 15 amino acids. Deletions cut 1 base from V and 3 bases from J, with 12 bases between. Germline V gene sequence: CDR1 SGHVS, CDR2 FNYEAQ. The CDR3 region is CASSLEASFYTEAFF. The CDR3 coding sequence is TGTGCCAGCAGCTTAGAGGCATCCTTTTACACTGAAGCTTTCTTT.